This T cell receptor beta chain comes out of a study of T cell repertoires in cytomegalovirus infection. General study results and limits: HLA-C-restricted, CMV-specific TCR beta clonotypes were dominant ex vivo.

Trimming removed 4 bases from V and 5 bases from J; junction bases left unmatched: 10. Germline CDR1 is SGHTA and CDR2 is FQGNSA. The CDR3 sequence is 15 residues long. TCRdb reprocessed the reads via MiXCR and lists one record per CDR3 protein. Seen here are 300,000 to 400,000 distinct CDR3 sequences, over 7.5% observed once, and the top ten hold 4.3%. With respect to this clonotype: Its antigen is still unknown.

This chain joins TRBV7-2 and TRBJ2-5, with 7 bases fitting TRBD2. The sample was PBMCs. The TCR was taken from a human donor in good health (CMV status not recorded). Some clones in this sample may be carry-over from other donors' samples. The CDR3 sequence is CASSSLGLLGETQYF. The CDR3 DNA reads TGTGCCAGCAGCTCCCTGGGACTATTAGGCGAGACCCAGTACTTC.